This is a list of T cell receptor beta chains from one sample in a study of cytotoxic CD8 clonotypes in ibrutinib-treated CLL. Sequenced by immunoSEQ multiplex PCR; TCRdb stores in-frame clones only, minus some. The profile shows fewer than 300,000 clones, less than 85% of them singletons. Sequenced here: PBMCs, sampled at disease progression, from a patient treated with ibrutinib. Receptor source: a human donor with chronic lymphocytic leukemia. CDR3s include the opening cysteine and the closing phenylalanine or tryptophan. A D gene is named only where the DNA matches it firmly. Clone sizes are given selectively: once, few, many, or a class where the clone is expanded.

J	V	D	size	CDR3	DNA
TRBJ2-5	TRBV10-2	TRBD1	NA	CASSEGDRGGETQYF	TGCGCCAGCAGTGAGGGAGACAGGGGCGGAGAGACCCAGTACTTC
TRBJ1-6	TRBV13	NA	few	CASSFGGGSPLHF	TGTGCCAGCAGCTTTGGGGGTGGTTCACCCCTCCACTTT
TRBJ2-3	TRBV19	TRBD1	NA	CASSMDRGADTQYF	TGTGCCAGTAGTATGGACAGGGGGGCAGATACGCAGTATTTT
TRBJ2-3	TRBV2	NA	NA	CASGGNTDTQYF	TGTGCCAGCGGAGGGAACACAGATACGCAGTATTTT
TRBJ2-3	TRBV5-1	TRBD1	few	CASSPGTGFELSTDTQYF	TGCGCCAGCAGTCCCGGGACAGGGTTTGAACTTAGCACAGATACGCAGTATTTT
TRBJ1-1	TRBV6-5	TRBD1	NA	CASRFEGAVTEAFF	TGTGCCAGCAGATTTGAGGGGGCAGTTACTGAAGCTTTCTTT
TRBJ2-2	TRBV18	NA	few	CASSRLHGSPGELFF	TGTGCCAGCTCACGCCTACACGGGAGTCCCGGGGAGCTGTTTTTT
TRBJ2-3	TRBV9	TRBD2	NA	CASSVGERDYTQYF	TGTGCCAGCAGCGTAGGAGAGCGGGACTATACGCAGTATTTT
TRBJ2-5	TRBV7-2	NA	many	CASSLVGGVKTQYF	TGTGCCAGCAGCTTAGTTGGGGGAGTAAAGACCCAGTACTTC
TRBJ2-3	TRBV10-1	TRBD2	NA	CASSASRLAGYTDTQYF	TGCGCCAGCAGTGCGTCCAGACTAGCGGGTTACACAGATACGCAGTATTTT
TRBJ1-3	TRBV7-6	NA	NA	CASSFGRGAGNTIYF	TGTGCCAGCAGCTTTGGGAGGGGAGCTGGAAACACCATATATTTT
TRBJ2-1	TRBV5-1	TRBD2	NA	CASSLASSGSILGGKGFF	TGCGCCAGCAGCTTGGCCTCTAGCGGGAGCATTTTGGGGGGTAAAGGGTTCTTC
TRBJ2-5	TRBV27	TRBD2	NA	CASSFVLAGGNQETQYF	TGTGCCAGCAGTTTTGTACTAGCGGGAGGGAATCAAGAGACCCAGTACTTC
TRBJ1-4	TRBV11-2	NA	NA	CASTGTAKEKLFF	TGTGCCAGCACGGGAACGGCAAAGGAAAAACTGTTTTTT
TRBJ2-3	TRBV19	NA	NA	CASREQEGTDTQYF	TGTGCCAGTAGGGAGCAGGAAGGCACAGATACGCAGTATTTT
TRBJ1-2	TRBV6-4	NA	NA	CASSPGRPHYGYTF	TGTGCCAGCAGCCCGGGACGCCCTCACTATGGCTACACCTTC
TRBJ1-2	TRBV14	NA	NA	CASSQHNRENRRGYTF	TGTGCCAGCAGCCAACACAACCGGGAAAACCGGCGTGGCTACACCTTC
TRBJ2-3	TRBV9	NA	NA	CASSQGEDTQYF	TGTGCCAGCAGCCAAGGGGAGGATACGCAGTATTTT
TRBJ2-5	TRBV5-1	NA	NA	CASSMGRDGDQETQYF	TGCGCCAGCAGCATGGGCCGGGACGGAGACCAAGAGACCCAGTACTTC
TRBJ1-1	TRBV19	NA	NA	CASSTAPDRLNTEAFF	TGTGCCAGTAGTACCGCCCCCGACAGGTTGAACACTGAAGCTTTCTTT
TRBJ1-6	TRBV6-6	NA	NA	CASSYSDSGNSPLHF	TGTGCCAGCAGTTACTCGGACAGTGGGAATTCACCCCTCCACTTT
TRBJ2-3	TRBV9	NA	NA	CASSAQGAGADTQYF	TGTGCCAGCAGCGCGCAGGGGGCGGGGGCAGATACGCAGTATTTT
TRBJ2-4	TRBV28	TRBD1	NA	CASRRTGDKNIQYF	TGTGCCAGCAGACGGACAGGGGACAAAAACATTCAGTACTTC
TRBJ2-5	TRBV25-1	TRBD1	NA	CASIPRGTETQYF	TGTGCCAGCATCCCCAGGGGGACGGAGACCCAGTACTTC
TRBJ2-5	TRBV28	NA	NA	CASSLAGSGQETQYF	TGTGCCAGCAGTTTGGCAGGGTCGGGACAAGAGACCCAGTACTTC
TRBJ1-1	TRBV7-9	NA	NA	CASSFGPGNTEAFF	TGTGCCAGCAGCTTTGGACCCGGGAACACTGAAGCTTTCTTT
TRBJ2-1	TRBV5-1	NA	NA	CASSLGSRGRFNEQFF	TGCGCCAGCAGCTTGGGGTCGCGGGGGCGGTTCAATGAGCAGTTCTTC
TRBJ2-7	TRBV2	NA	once	CASSEGTHEQYF	TGTGCCAGCAGTGAGGGGACACACGAGCAGTACTTC
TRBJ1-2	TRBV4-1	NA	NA	CASSQDGGGPPDYGYTF	TGCGCCAGCAGCCAAGATGGGGGAGGACCACCAGACTATGGCTACACCTTC